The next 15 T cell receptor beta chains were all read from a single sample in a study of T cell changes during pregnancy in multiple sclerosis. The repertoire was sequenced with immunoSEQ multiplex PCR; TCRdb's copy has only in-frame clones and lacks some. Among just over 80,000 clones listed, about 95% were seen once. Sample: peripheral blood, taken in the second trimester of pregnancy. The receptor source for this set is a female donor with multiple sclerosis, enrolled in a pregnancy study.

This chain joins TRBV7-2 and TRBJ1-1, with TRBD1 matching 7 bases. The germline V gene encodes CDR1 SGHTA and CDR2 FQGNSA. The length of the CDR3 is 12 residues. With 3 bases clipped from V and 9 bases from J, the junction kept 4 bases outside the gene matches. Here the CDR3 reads CASSFNRGKAFF. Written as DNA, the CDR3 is TGTGCCAGCAGCTTCAACAGGGGCAAAGCTTTCTTT.

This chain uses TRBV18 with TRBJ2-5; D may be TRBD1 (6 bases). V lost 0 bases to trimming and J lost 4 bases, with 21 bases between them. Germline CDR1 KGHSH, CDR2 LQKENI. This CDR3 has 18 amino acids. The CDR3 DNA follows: TGTGCCAGCTCACCACCCCAGGGGTACAGGGCCGATGCAGAGACCCAGTACTTC. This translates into CASSPPQGYRADAETQYF.

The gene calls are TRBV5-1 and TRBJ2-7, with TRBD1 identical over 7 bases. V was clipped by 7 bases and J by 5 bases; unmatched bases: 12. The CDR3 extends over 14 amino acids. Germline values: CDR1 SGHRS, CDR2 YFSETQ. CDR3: CASGESGQDDEQYF. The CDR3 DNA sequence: TGCGCCAGCGGGGAAAGCGGACAGGACGACGAGCAGTACTTC. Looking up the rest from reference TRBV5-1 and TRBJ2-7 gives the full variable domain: KAGVTQTPRYLIKTRGQQVTLSCSPISGHRSVSWYQQTPGQGLQFLFEYFSETQRNKGNFPGRFSGRQFSNSRSEMNVSTLELGDSALYLCASGESGQDDEQYFGPGTRLTVT.

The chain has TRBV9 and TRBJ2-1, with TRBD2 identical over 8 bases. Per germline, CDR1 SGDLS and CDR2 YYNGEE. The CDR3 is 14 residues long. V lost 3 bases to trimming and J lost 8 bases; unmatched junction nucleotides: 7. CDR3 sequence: CASSDGTRGYEQFF. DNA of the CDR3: TGTGCCAGCAGCGACGGGACTAGAGGGTATGAGCAGTTCTTC.

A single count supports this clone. The CDR3: CASSSVQDIYGLAKGYTF. CDR3 bases: TGTGCCAGCAGCTCGGTCCAGGACATATATGGCCTGGCGAAGGGCTACACCTTC. The rearrangement uses TRBV5-4 and TRBJ1-2; a possible D gene is TRBD1 (5 bases). This CDR3 is 18 amino acids long. The ends were cut back, 3 bases at V and 8 bases at J, with 29 bases in the middle. The V gene's germline CDR1 is SGHNT and CDR2 YYREEE (reference sequence).

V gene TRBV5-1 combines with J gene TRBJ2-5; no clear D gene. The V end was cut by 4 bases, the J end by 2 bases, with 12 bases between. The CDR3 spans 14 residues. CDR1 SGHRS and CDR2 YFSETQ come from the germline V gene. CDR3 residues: CASSLLTGQETQYF. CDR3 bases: TGCGCCAGCAGCCTACTTACGGGTCAAGAGACCCAGTACTTC.

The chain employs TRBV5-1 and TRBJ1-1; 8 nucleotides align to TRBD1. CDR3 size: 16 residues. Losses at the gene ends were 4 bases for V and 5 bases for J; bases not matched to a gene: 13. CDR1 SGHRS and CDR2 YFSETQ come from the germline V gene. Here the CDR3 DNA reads TGCGCCAGCAGCGGGGGACAGGCCAACGGGAGAACTGAAGCTTTCTTT. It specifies CASSGGQANGRTEAFF.

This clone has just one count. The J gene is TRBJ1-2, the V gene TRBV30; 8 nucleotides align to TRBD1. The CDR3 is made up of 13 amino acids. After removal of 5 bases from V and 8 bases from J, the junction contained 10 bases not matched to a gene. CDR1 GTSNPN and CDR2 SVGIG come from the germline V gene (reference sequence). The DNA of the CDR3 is TGTGCCTGGTTAATTTGGACAGGGCGCGGCTACACCTTC. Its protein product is CAWLIWTGRGYTF.

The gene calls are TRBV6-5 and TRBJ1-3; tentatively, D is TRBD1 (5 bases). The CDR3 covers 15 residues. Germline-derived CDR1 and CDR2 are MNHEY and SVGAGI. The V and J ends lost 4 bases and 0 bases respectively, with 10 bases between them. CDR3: CASSSGQISGNTIYF. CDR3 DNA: TGTGCCAGCAGTTCCGGACAAATCTCTGGAAACACCATATATTTT.

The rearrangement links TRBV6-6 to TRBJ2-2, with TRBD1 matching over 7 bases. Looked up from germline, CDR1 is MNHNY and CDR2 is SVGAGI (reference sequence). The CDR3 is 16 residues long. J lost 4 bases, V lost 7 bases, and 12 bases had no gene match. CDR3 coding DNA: TGTGCCAGCACCAAGACAGGGTCCCTGACCACCGGGGAGCTGTTTTTT. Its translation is CASTKTGSLTTGELFF.

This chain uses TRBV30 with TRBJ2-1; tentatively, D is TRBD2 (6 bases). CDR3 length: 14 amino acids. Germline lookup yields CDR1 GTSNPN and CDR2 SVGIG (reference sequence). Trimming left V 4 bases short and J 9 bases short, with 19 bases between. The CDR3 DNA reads TGTGCCTGGAAAACCAAGGAGGGATTGGCTGAGCAGTTCTTC. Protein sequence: CAWKTKEGLAEQFF. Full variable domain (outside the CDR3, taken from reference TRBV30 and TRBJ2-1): SQTIHQWPATLVQPVGSPLSLECTVEGTSNPNLYWYRQAAGRGLQLLFYSVGIGQISSEVPQNLSASRPQDRQFILSSKKLLLSDSGFYLCAWKTKEGLAEQFFGPGTRLTVL.

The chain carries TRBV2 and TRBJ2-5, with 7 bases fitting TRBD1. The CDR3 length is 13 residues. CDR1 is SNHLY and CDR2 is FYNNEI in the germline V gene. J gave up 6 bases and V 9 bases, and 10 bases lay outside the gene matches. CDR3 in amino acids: CASYKTGLKTQYF. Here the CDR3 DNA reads TGTGCCAGTTATAAGACAGGGTTAAAGACCCAGTACTTC. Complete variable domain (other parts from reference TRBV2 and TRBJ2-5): EPEVTQTPSHQVTQMGQEVILRCVPISNHLYFYWYRQILGQKVEFLVSFYNNEISEKSEIFDDQFSVERPDGSNFTLKIRSTKLEDSAMYFCASYKTGLKTQYFGPGTRLLVL.

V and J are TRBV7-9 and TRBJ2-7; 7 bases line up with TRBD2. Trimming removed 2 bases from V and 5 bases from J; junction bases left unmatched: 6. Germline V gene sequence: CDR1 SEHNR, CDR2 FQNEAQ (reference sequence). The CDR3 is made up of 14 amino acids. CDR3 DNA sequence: TGTGCCAGCAGCTTACGGGGCGGGAGAAACGAGCAGTACTTC. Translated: CASSLRGGRNEQYF.

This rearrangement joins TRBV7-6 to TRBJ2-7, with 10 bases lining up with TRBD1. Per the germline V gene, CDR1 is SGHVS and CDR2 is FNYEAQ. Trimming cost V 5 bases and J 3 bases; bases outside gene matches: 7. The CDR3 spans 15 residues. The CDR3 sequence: CASSPGTGAFYEQYF. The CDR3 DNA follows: TGTGCCAGCAGCCCAGGGACAGGGGCTTTCTACGAGCAGTACTTC.

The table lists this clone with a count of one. The CDR3 region is CASSSSLAAQETQYF. The CDR3 DNA sequence: TGTGCCAGCAGCTCCAGTCTAGCGGCGCAAGAGACCCAGTACTTC. The chain combines TRBV5-4 with TRBJ2-5; 7 positions agree with TRBD2. V was pared by 3 bases and J by 2 bases, with 7 bases of the junction left unmatched. CDR1 is SGHNT and CDR2 is YYREEE in the germline V gene (reference sequence). CDR3 length equals 15 residues.